The next 14 T cell receptor beta chains were all read from a single sample in a study of blood T cell repertoires in COVID-19. Profiling relied on immunoSEQ multiplex PCR, and the TCRdb table lists in-frame clones only, not all of them. Counted here are around 190,000 clones, 65% to 90% occurring once; the ten biggest clones make up about 9.6%. Sequenced material: peripheral blood. The receptors derive from a man in his forties or fifties with active or convalescent COVID-19.

The V and J genes are TRBV6-1 and TRBJ2-1, with 8 bases aligning to TRBD1. The length of the CDR3 is 16 residues. V was clipped by 3 bases and J by 0 bases; unmatched bases: 4. CDR1 and CDR2 (germline): MNHNS, SASEGT. CDR3 in amino acids: CASSDRDRSSYNEQFF. CDR3 DNA: TGTGCCAGCAGTGATCGGGACAGGAGCTCCTACAATGAGCAGTTCTTC.

As to this clone: Other DNA sequences in the sample encode the same CDR3. J is TRBJ2-2 and V is TRBV3-1 (or the pseudogene TRBV3-2), with 10 bases identical to TRBD2. V trimming: 6 bases; J trimming: 7 bases; junction bases outside the gene matches: 8. Germline V lookup: CDR1 LGHDT, CDR2 YNNKEL (reference sequence). This CDR3 region has 15 residues. CDR3: CASSLSGRAVGELFF. As DNA, the CDR3 is TGTGCCAGCAGTCTAAGCGGGAGGGCCGTCGGGGAGCTGTTTTTT.

The chain is built from TRBV19 and TRBJ2-6; D is unclear. V was trimmed by 5 bases and J by 1 base, leaving 6 bases between them. Germline CDR1 LNHDA, CDR2 SQIVND (reference sequence). This CDR3 is built from 14 residues. The CDR3 sequence is CASSFQSGANVLTF. The DNA for the CDR3 is TGTGCCAGTAGTTTCCAATCTGGGGCCAACGTCCTGACTTTC.

The chain is built from TRBV4-2 and TRBJ2-7, with 7 positions matching TRBD1. Unmatched junction bases numbered 10, after V lost 4 bases and J lost 4 bases. From germline, CDR1 is LGHNA and CDR2 YNFKEQ. The CDR3 loop spans 15 amino acids. CDR3: CASSPDRQTWYEQYF. CDR3 nucleotides: TGTGCCAGCAGCCCGGACAGGCAGACTTGGTACGAGCAGTACTTC.

V usage is TRBV5-1 and J usage is TRBJ2-7, with D possibly TRBD1 on 5 matching bases. Germline assignment: CDR1 SGHRS and CDR2 YFSETQ. The CDR3 covers 13 residues. V lost 0 bases to trimming and J lost 5 bases, with 9 bases between them. Written as DNA, the CDR3 is TGCGCCAGCAGCTTGGGGACATTGAACGAGCAGTACTTC. This codes for CASSLGTLNEQYF. Full variable domain (outside the CDR3, taken from reference TRBV5-1 and TRBJ2-7): KAGVTQTPRYLIKTRGQQVTLSCSPISGHRSVSWYQQTPGQGLQFLFEYFSETQRNKGNFPGRFSGRQFSNSRSEMNVSTLELGDSALYLCASSLGTLNEQYFGPGTRLTVT.

The chain recombines TRBV3-1 (or the pseudogene TRBV3-2) with TRBJ2-2, with 10 bases that match TRBD1. Germline CDR1 reads LGHDT; CDR2 reads YNNKEL (reference sequence). The CDR3 covers 16 residues. V was pared by 4 bases and J by 5 bases, with 7 bases of the junction left unmatched. Here the CDR3 reads CASSLPGQGLTGELFF. In DNA form, the CDR3 reads TGTGCCAGCAGCCTACCGGGACAGGGGCTAACCGGGGAGCTGTTTTTT.

The chain recombines TRBV28 with TRBJ1-1, with D possibly TRBD1 on 5 matching bases. V was pared by 6 bases and J by 11 bases, with 19 bases between. CDR3 length: 13 amino acids. The germline CDR1 and CDR2 sequences are MDHEN and SYDVKM. The CDR3 is CASSLTGTPGAFF. The CDR3 DNA reads as TGTGCCAGCAGCCTTACGGGGACTCCTGGGGCTTTCTTT.

The chain combines TRBV6-2 or TRBV6-3 with TRBJ2-3, with 11 bases that match TRBD2. V dropped 4 bases and J dropped 0; count of bases not matched to a gene: 0. Germline CDR1 and CDR2: MNHEY and SVGEGT. CDR3 length: 15 amino acids. The CDR3 reads CASSWTSGSTDTQYF. For the CDR3, the DNA is TGTGCCAGCAGTTGGACTAGCGGGAGCACAGATACGCAGTATTTT.

The chain uses TRBV7-3 and TRBJ2-2; 7 bases fit TRBD1. The ends lost 5 bases at V and 0 bases at J; junction bases unmatched: 3. The CDR3 sequence is 15 residues long. Per germline, CDR1 SGHTA and CDR2 FQGTGA. This CDR3 is CASSAGQANTGELFF. CDR3 DNA: TGTGCCAGCAGCGCAGGACAGGCGAACACCGGGGAGCTGTTTTTT.

The chain carries TRBV5-5 and TRBJ1-3; no firm D call. Germline-derived CDR1 and CDR2 are SGHKS and YYEKEE (reference sequence). V gave up 3 bases and J gave up 4 bases, with 2 bases separating them. This CDR3 region has 11 residues. The DNA for the CDR3 is TGTGCCAGCAGCTCAGGAAACACCATATATTTT. It specifies CASSSGNTIYF.

On this clone itself: Because the CDR3's place on the DNA is in doubt, the DNA is left out and the CDR3 is given as listed by TCRdb. V gene TRBV12-5 combines with J gene TRBJ2-3; TRBD2, the table's D call, lacks a check against the DNA. Counting both end residues, the CDR3 totals 17 amino acids. CDR1 is LGHNT, CDR2 FRNRAP, per germline. The CDR3 loop is CASGLGTGGGGTDTQYF.

This clone was seen once. This rearrangement joins TRBV5-1 to TRBJ2-7, with a weak D call TRBD2 (5 bases). The CDR3 extends over 12 amino acids. The ends were cut back, 0 bases at V and 6 bases at J, with 7 bases in the middle. Germline V CDR1 and CDR2: SGHRS, YFSETQ. CDR3 in amino acids: CASSLGELEQYF. CDR3 nucleotides: TGCGCCAGCAGCTTGGGGGAGCTCGAGCAGTACTTC.

The rearrangement joins TRBV7-2 to TRBJ1-1; D not resolved. The CDR3 spans 13 residues. Per germline, CDR1 SGHTA and CDR2 FQGNSA. Trimming stripped 2 bases from V and 4 bases from J, with 8 bases between. The CDR3 DNA follows: TGTGCCAGCAGCTTACCGAGACTCACTGAAGCTTTCTTT. This gives the protein CASSLPRLTEAFF.

This chain connects TRBV6-5 to TRBJ1-2, with 11 bases lining up with TRBD1. V lost 5 bases and J lost 8; bases outside the gene matches: 10. The CDR3 extends over 15 amino acids. Germline lookup yields CDR1 MNHEY and CDR2 SVGAGI. DNA for the CDR3: TGTGCCAGCAGTACGCGGACAGGGGGCAAGGCAGGCTACACCTTC. It translates to CASSTRTGGKAGYTF.